The rows below give T cell receptor beta chains drawn from one sample of a study of regulatory T cells in long-lasting Graves disease. Each CDR3 protein gets one entry after TCRdb re-called the multiplex PCR reads with MiXCR. Among about 470,000 distinct CDR3 sequences listed, under 25% were seen once. The source was peripheral blood mononuclear cells (PBMCs), collected when the disease was refractory, from a patient treated with antithyroid drugs. The receptors come from a female donor with Graves disease. CDR3s include the opening cysteine and the closing phenylalanine or tryptophan. Each record gives: clone size, J gene, D gene, CDR3 length, V gene, CDR3 protein, CDR3 DNA. D genes are given only for firm matches. Clone sizes are given selectively: once, few, many, or a class where the clone is expanded.

-	TRBJ1-1	-	16	TRBV19	CASSDRDVLGATEAFF	TGTGCCAGTAGTGACCGGGACGTCTTGGGGGCTACTGAAGCTTTCTTT
-	TRBJ1-1	TRBD1	15	TRBV3-1	CASSHPGTGEDEAFF	TGTGCCAGCAGCCACCCCGGGACAGGGGAGGATGAAGCTTTCTTT
many	TRBJ2-2	-	15	TRBV2	CASSDGPASTGELFF	TGTGCCAGCAGTGATGGCCCCGCGAGCACCGGGGAGCTGTTTTTT
-	TRBJ2-7	TRBD1	16	TRBV6-1	CASKSSGGDRAYEQYF	TGTGCCAGCAAATCGTCAGGAGGAGACAGGGCCTACGAGCAGTACTTC
-	TRBJ2-1	-	16	TRBV7-9	CASSLESFSSYNEQFF	TGTGCCAGCAGCTTAGAGTCCTTTTCCTCCTACAATGAGCAGTTCTTC
-	TRBJ1-3	-	13	TRBV9	CASSPISGNTIYF	TGTGCCAGCAGCCCCATCTCTGGAAACACCATATATTTT
many	TRBJ1-5	-	11	TRBV28	CASSSLRPQHF	TGTGCCAGCAGTTCCCTCCGCCCCCAGCATTTT
few	TRBJ2-7	TRBD1	13	TRBV5-5	CASSLADRGGQYF	TGTGCCAGCAGCTTGGCCGACAGGGGGGGGCAGTACTTC
few	TRBJ2-5	TRBD2	14	TRBV20-1	CSATPSTSRETQYF	TGCAGTGCCACCCCCTCGACTAGCCGGGAGACCCAGTACTTC
few	TRBJ1-5	-	15	TRBV30	CAWSQDSNSNQPQHF	TGTGCCTGGAGCCAAGACAGCAATAGCAATCAGCCCCAGCATTTT
few	TRBJ2-7	TRBD2	17	TRBV27	CASRHLAGGPNSYEQYF	TGTGCCAGCCGCCACCTAGCGGGAGGGCCTAACTCCTACGAGCAGTACTTC
many	TRBJ2-7	-	11	TRBV28	CASSFAAAQYF	TGTGCCAGCAGTTTCGCGGCAGCACAGTACTTC
many	TRBJ1-1	-	15	TRBV6-1	CASNPMGGLNTEAFF	TGTGCCAGCAACCCCATGGGGGGATTGAACACTGAAGCTTTCTTT
-	TRBJ2-2	TRBD2	15	TRBV27	CASSLWRESSGELFF	TGTGCCAGCAGTTTATGGCGGGAGTCGAGCGGGGAGCTGTTTTTT
few	TRBJ2-5	-	13	TRBV20-1	CSARPRRRQTQYF	TGCAGTGCTAGACCCCGTCGGAGGCAGACCCAGTACTTC
-	TRBJ2-2	TRBD2	15	TRBV19	CASRTSGANTGELFF	TGTGCCAGTCGGACTAGCGGGGCGAACACCGGGGAGCTGTTTTTT
few	TRBJ1-1	-	13	TRBV19	CASNGRLNTEAFF	TGTGCCAGTAATGGTCGGTTGAACACTGAAGCTTTCTTT
many	TRBJ2-7	TRBD2	19	TRBV7-2	CASSLGGLAGVSLGSEQYF	TGTGCCAGCAGCTTGGGGGGACTAGCGGGAGTAAGCCTTGGGAGCGAGCAGTACTTC
many	TRBJ1-2	-	13	TRBV6-5	CASSYSGFYGYTF	TGTGCCAGCAGTTACTCGGGATTCTATGGCTACACCTTC
-	TRBJ2-7	-	15	TRBV19	CASSTDNRKLYEQYF	TGTGCCAGTAGCACCGACAATCGGAAACTCTACGAGCAGTACTTC
-	TRBJ2-3	TRBD2	15	TRBV2	CASRRSGGYTDTQYF	TGTGCCAGCAGGAGAAGCGGGGGATACACAGATACGCAGTATTTT
-	TRBJ2-2	-	16	TRBV28	CASSFLGAGVTGELFF	TGTGCCAGCAGTTTTCTCGGGGCAGGGGTTACCGGGGAGCTGTTTTTT
many	TRBJ1-1	-	14	TRBV6-1	CASSEGARAAEAFF	TGTGCCAGCAGTGAAGGGGCTAGGGCCGCTGAAGCTTTCTTT
many	TRBJ1-4	-	14	TRBV20-1	CSARGAPSNEKLFF	TGCAGTGCTAGAGGCGCCCCTAGTAATGAAAAACTGTTTTTT